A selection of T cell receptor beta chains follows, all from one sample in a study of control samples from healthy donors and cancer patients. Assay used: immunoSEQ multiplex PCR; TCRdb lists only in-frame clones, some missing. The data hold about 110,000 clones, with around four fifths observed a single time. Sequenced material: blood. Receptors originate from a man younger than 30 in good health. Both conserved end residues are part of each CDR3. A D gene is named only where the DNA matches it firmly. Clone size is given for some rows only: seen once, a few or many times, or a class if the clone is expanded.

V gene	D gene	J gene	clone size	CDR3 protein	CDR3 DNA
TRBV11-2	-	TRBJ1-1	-	CASSLGPGRTEAFF	TGTGCCAGCAGCTTAGGCCCGGGCAGGACTGAAGCTTTCTTT
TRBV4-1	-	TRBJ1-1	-	CASSPLKQGVSGRADTEAFF	TGCGCCAGCAGTCCTTTAAAACAGGGCGTGTCGGGGAGAGCGGACACTGAAGCTTTCTTT
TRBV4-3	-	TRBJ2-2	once	CASSQDRRGAGGELFF	TGCGCCAGCAGCCAAGATCGCCGGGGGGCAGGCGGGGAGCTGTTTTTT
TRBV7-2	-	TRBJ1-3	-	CASSRGGEGNTIYF	TGTGCCAGCAGCCGGGGAGGGGAGGGAAACACCATATATTTT
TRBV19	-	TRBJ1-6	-	CASMNLRGRAYNSPLHF	TGTGCCAGTATGAATCTGCGAGGGAGGGCGTATAATTCACCCCTCCACTTT
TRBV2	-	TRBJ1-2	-	CASSRDIQTHGYTF	TGTGCCAGCTCCAGGGACATCCAAACGCATGGCTACACCTTC
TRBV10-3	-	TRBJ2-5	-	CAISPFVAPFETQYF	TGTGCCATCAGTCCCTTCGTCGCCCCCTTCGAGACCCAGTACTTC
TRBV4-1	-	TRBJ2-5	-	CASSQSGRIFLETQYF	TGCGCCAGCAGCCAATCGGGACGGATTTTTTTAGAGACCCAGTACTTC
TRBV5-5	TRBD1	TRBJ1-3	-	CASSWTTIQGTPGNTIYF	TGTGCCAGCAGCTGGACAACAATACAGGGGACCCCTGGAAACACCATATATTTT
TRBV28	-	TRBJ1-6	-	CASSLLQGYNSPLHF	TGTGCCAGCAGTTTGCTTCAGGGTTATAATTCACCCCTCCACTTT
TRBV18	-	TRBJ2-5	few	CASSPPGRVIQETQYF	TGTGCCAGCTCACCACCGGGACGGGTAATCCAAGAGACCCAGTACTTC
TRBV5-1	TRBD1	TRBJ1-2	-	CASSRDSSNYGYTF	TGCGCCAGCAGCCGGGACAGTTCTAACTATGGCTACACCTTC
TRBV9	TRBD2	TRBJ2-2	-	CASSVVTSGGRGTGELFF	TGTGCCAGCAGCGTAGTAACTAGCGGGGGGCGCGGCACCGGGGAGCTGTTTTTT
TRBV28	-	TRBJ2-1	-	CASSPPLGYNEQFF	TGTGCCAGCAGTCCCCCCCTGGGGTACAATGAGCAGTTCTTC
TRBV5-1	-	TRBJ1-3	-	CASSLDTGSGNTIYF	TGCGCCAGCAGCCTCGACACAGGGTCTGGAAACACCATATATTTT
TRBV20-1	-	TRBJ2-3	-	CSGRDFYTQYF	TGCAGTGGAAGGGACTTCTATACGCAGTATTTT
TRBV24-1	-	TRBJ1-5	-	CATSDLDQEPQHF	TGTGCCACCAGTGATTTGGATCAGGAACCCCAGCATTTT
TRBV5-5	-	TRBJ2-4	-	CASSLAGGQYQPLVQYF	TGTGCCAGCAGCTTGGCCGGAGGCCAATATCAGCCCTTGGTTCAGTACTTC
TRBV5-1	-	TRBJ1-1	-	CASSLEPGLNTEAFF	TGCGCCAGCAGCTTGGAGCCAGGGTTGAACACTGAAGCTTTCTTT
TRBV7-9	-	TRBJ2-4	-	CASSPPYDRRGKNIQYF	TGTGCCAGCAGCCCTCCATATGACAGGAGGGGCAAAAACATTCAGTACTTC
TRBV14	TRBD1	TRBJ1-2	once	CASSPDRDPYGYTF	TGTGCCAGCAGCCCGGACAGGGACCCCTATGGCTACACCTTC
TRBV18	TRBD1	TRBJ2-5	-	CASSPGDRGPQYF	TGTGCCAGCTCACCAGGGGACAGGGGGCCCCAGTACTTC
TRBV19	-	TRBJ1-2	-	CASSIVPGSPNYGYTF	TGTGCCAGTAGTATAGTTCCGGGGAGTCCGAACTATGGCTACACCTTC
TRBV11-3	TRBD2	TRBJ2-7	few	CASSFHLGGGSYEQYF	TGTGCCAGCAGCTTCCACCTGGGGGGGGGATCCTACGAGCAGTACTTC
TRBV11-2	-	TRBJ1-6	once	CASSLGQGGLGSPLHF	TGTGCCAGCAGCTTAGGTCAAGGGGGGCTTGGCTCACCCCTCCACTTT
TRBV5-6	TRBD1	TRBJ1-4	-	CASSPGTGAGKLFF	TGTGCCAGCAGCCCCGGGACAGGGGCTGGAAAACTGTTTTTT
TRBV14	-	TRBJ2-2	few	CASSRNVGTNTGELFF	TGTGCCAGCAGCCGCAACGTGGGTACGAACACCGGGGAGCTGTTTTTT
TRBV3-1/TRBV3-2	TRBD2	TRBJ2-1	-	CASSHHVAGGLNEQFF	TGTGCCAGCAGCCACCACGTAGCGGGGGGGCTGAATGAGCAGTTCTTC
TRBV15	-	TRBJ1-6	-	CATSVRPRGSYNSPLHF	TGTGCCACCAGCGTCCGACCCCGTGGATCCTATAATTCACCCCTCCACTTT
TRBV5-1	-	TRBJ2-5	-	CASSSTVSYQETQYF	TGCGCCAGCAGCTCTACCGTCTCATACCAAGAGACCCAGTACTTC
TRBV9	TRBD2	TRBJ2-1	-	CASSPGGTYNEQFF	TGTGCCAGCAGCCCCGGGGGGACCTACAATGAGCAGTTCTTC
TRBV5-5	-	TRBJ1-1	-	CASSRGANTEAFF	TGTGCCAGCAGTCGGGGCGCGAACACTGAAGCTTTCTTT
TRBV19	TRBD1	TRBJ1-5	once	CASSVDRGIANQPQHF	TGTGCCAGTAGTGTAGACAGGGGTATAGCCAATCAGCCCCAGCATTTT
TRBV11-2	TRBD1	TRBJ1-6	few	CASSPTGGYNSPLHF	TGTGCCAGCAGCCCGACAGGGGGCTATAATTCACCCCTCCACTTT
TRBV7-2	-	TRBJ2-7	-	CASSLALSYEQYF	TGTGCCAGCAGCTTAGCGCTCTCCTACGAGCAGTACTTC
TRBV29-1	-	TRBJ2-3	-	CSVEDGGPNTDTQYF	TGCAGCGTTGAAGATGGTGGGCCGAACACAGATACGCAGTATTTT
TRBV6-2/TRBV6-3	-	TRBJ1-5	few	CASSYSGWEEWQPQHF	TGTGCCAGCAGTTACTCAGGCTGGGAGGAATGGCAGCCCCAGCATTTT
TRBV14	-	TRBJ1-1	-	CASSQENALNTEAFF	TGTGCCAGCAGCCAAGAAAATGCCTTGAACACTGAAGCTTTCTTT
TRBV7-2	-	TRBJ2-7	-	CASSLATVTYEQYF	TGTGCCAGCAGCTTAGCCACAGTTACCTACGAGCAGTACTTC
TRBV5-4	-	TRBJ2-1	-	CASSSQAFRGNEQFF	TGTGCCAGCAGCTCCCAGGCCTTTAGAGGGAATGAGCAGTTCTTC
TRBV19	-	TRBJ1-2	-	CAGKFRHRDIYSGYTF	TGTGCCGGGAAGTTCAGGCACAGGGACATCTACTCTGGCTACACCTTC
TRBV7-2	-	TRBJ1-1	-	CASSQGQNTEAFF	TGTGCCAGCAGCCAGGGACAGAACACTGAAGCTTTCTTT
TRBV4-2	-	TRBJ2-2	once	CASSRSLGTSNTGELFF	TGTGCCAGCAGCCGGAGTTTGGGGACCTCGAACACCGGGGAGCTGTTTTTT
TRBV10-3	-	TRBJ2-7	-	CAISESWGRGLYEQYF	TGTGCCATCAGTGAGTCTTGGGGCAGGGGCCTCTACGAGCAGTACTTC
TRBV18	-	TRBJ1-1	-	CASSPTTGGRTEAFF	TGTGCCAGCTCACCAACGACAGGAGGGAGGACTGAAGCTTTCTTT
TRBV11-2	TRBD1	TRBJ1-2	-	CASSPLRQGTNYGYTF	TGTGCCAGCAGCCCGCTTCGACAGGGAACTAACTATGGCTACACCTTC
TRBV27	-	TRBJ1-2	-	CASSLLGPVGGDYGYTF	TGTGCCAGCAGTCTCCTGGGCCCCGTTGGCGGAGACTATGGCTACACCTTC
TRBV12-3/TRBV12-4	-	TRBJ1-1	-	CASSFGRKTEAFF	TGTGCCAGCAGTTTCGGCAGGAAAACTGAAGCTTTCTTT
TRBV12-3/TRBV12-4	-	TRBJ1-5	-	CASTRAGQPQHF	TGTGCCAGCACCCGGGCAGGACAGCCCCAGCATTTT
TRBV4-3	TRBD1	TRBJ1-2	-	CASSQEGRGYYGYTF	TGCGCCAGCAGCCAAGAGGGCAGGGGGTACTATGGCTACACCTTC
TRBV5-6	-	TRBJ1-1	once	CASSLWETEAFF	TGTGCCAGCAGCCTCTGGGAAACCGAAGCTTTCTTT
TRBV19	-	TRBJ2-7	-	CASSITVVGYEQYF	TGTGCCAGTAGTATCACGGTAGTCGGCTACGAGCAGTACTTC
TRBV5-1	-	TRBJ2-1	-	CASSVSYNEQFF	TGCGCCAGCAGCGTATCATACAATGAGCAGTTCTTC